This TCR beta chain comes out of a study of CD8 T cells in ankylosing spondylitis. Study-wide results and caveats: Clones linked to the disease showed a CD8+ phenotype. They occurred at relatively low frequencies in peripheral blood. Characteristic, it appeared, of ankylosing spondylitis blood was a TCR beta motif of eight highly homologous variants. Prior literature has documented some motif variants in synovial fluid and blood from reactive arthritis.

Ten or more counts support this clonotype. Its antigen remains unknown. Trimming cost V 11 bases and J 0 bases, with 19 bases left between them. Germline CDR1 is ENHRY and CDR2 is SYGVKD. The CDR3 is 15 amino acids. Quantitative barcoded 5'-RACE was used to prepare TCR beta libraries. TCRdb reprocessed the 5' RACE reads with MiXCR, giving one entry per CDR3 protein. The sample lists roughly 180,000 distinct CDR3 sequences, 10% to 15% seen once, with roughly 11% in the top ten. Sequenced material: blood, either unsorted or a sorted T cell fraction (not recorded which). The receptor was derived from a female donor with ankylosing spondylitis or in good health (not recorded which). This chain joins TRBV10-3 and TRBJ2-5; D is ambiguous. This CDR3 is CAPLSPGQYQETQYF. In DNA, the CDR3 is TGTGCCCCCCTAAGCCCGGGCCAATACCAAGAGACCCAGTACTTC.